This T cell receptor (beta chain) was sequenced in a study of blood T cell repertoires in COVID-19 (dated by TCRdb to between 2020 and 2021). Notes on the research overall: The collaborator samples originated in the United States, Italy and Spain and spanned the acute and convalescent phases of COVID-19. HLA class I and class II types, where available, came from metadata supplied by the sample provider rather than from assay-based typing. The repertoires were released in a freely available public database intended as a resource for research on the immune response to SARS-CoV-2. The prospective study material was composed of cDNA or gDNA derived from T cells, B-cell-depleted T cells, or PBMCs. The dataset comprised deeply sampled blood TCRbeta repertoires from subjects exposed to, actively infected with, or recovered from COVID-19. Samples came from the ongoing ImmuneRACE study (first 160 participants) plus 1,254 subjects from 6 global collaborators. The sample metadata nearly always contained a de-identified subject ID, COVID-19 status, age in years and sex.

Paper-wide results and their limitations: Clinical and demographic metadata were provided uncurated, with the amount varying by source and participant.

Each collaborating institution followed its own protocols to collect whole blood in K2EDTA tubes. For TCRbeta analysis, collaborators shipped samples as frozen whole blood, isolated PBMCs, or DNA extracted from either of those sample types. A remark on this clone: The antigen this receptor binds is unknown. The input lacks base qualities; no much larger clone sits a single base away.

TCRbeta CDR3 regions were amplified from genomic DNA using the immunoSEQ Assay, a bias-controlled multiplex PCR. From the authors' description of their analysis: The number of nucleated cells in each sample was estimated from the amplification of reference gene primers within the assay. To quantify the absolute abundance of each unique TCRbeta CDR3 rearrangement, sequence reads were collapsed and filtered. For each sample, productive Simpson clonality was calculated as the square root of Simpson's diversity index across productive rearrangements. TCRdb obtained this table from immuneACCESS and retained in-frame rearrangements with V and J assigned. These tables miss some clones; where compared with another copy, unresolved V genes account for less than half of the shortfall, and the remainder is unexplained. V and J calls and clone size are copied from that table; D and trimming were computed from the DNA. Across this sample there are about 27,000 clones, with about 88% seen only once. The top ten clonotypes cover under 10% of the sample.

V has 6 bases trimmed and J has 0 bases trimmed; junction bases matching no gene number 5. The CDR3, from cysteine to phenylalanine, totals 15 residues. Just CDR3 DNA is preserved here, 45 bases in frame from base 1. The germline V gene sets CDR1 to ENHRY and CDR2 to SYGVKD. The source is a woman between 45 and 60 years old with active COVID-19. The sequenced material came from peripheral blood. This chain joins TRBV10-3 to TRBJ2-7, and TRBD2 matches 10 of the central bases. The CDR3 protein is CAIRGTSAISYEQYF. The nucleotide sequence is given as TGTGCCATCAGAGGGACTAGCGCAATCTCCTACGAGCAGTACTTC.